This T cell receptor (beta chain) was identified in a study of T cell responses to AZD1222 COVID-19 vaccine. In regard to this clone: Its antigen remains unidentified.

Study conclusions and caveats: Baseline antibody screening turned up just a handful of seropositive AZD1222 recipients.

The V end lost 2 bases, the J end lost 1 base, and 9 bases lay between the germline ends. The CDR3 covers 14 residues. Germline CDR1 and CDR2: SGHDT and YYEEEE. The data were produced by immunoSEQ multiplex PCR, yet TCRdb's version contains in-frame clones alone and is incomplete. The table has around 110,000 clones, about 85% seen once. V gene TRBV5-6 combines with J gene TRBJ1-2; possible D gene TRBD1, 6 bases. The clonotype was recovered from an adult who received the AZD1222 COVID-19 vaccine. Sequencing was performed on peripheral blood, taken 28 days after the second AZD1222 dose. The CDR3 DNA reads as TGTGCCAGCAGCTTTTGGGGGCGTAACTATGGCTACACCTTC. It specifies CASSFWGRNYGYTF.